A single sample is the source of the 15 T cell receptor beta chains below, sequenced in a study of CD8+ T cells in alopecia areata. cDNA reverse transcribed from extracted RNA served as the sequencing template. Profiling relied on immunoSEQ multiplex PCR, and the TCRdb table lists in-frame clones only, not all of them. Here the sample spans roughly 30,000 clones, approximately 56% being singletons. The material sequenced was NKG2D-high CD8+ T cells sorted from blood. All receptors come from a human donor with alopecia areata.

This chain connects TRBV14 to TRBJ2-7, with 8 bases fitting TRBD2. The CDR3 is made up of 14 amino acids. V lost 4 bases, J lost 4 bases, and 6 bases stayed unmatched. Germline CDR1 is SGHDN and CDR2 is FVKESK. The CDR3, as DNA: TGTGCCAGCAGCCCTCGGACTAGCTCTTACGAGCAGTACTTC. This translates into CASSPRTSSYEQYF.

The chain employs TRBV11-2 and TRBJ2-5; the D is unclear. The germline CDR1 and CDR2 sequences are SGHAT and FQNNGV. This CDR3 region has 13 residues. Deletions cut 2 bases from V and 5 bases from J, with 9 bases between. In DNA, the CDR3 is TGTGCCAGCAGCTTACTTGAGGAGGAGACCCAGTACTTC. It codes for CASSLLEEETQYF.

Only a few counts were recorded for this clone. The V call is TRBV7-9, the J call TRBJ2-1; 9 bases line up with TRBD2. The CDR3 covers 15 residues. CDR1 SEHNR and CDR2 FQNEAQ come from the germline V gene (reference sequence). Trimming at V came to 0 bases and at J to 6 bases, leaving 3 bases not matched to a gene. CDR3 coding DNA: TGTGCCAGCAGCTTAGCTCTAGCGGGACTCAATGAGCAGTTCTTC. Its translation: CASSLALAGLNEQFF.

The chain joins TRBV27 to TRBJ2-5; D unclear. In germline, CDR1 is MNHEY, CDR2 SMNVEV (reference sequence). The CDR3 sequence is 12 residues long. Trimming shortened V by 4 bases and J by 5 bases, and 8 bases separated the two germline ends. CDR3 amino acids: CASSSPHETQYF. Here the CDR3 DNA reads TGTGCCAGCAGTTCCCCGCACGAGACCCAGTACTTC.

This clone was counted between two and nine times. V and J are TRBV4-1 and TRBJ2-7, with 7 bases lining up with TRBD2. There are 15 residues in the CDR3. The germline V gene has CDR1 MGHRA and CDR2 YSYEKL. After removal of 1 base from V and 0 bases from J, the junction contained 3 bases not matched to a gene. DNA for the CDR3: TGCGCCAGCAGCCAAGGGGAGGGTAGCTCCTACGAGCAGTACTTC. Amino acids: CASSQGEGSSYEQYF.

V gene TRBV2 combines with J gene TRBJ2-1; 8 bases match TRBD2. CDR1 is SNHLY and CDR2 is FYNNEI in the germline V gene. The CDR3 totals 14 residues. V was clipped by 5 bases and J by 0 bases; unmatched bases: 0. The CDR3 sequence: CASSSGSSYNEQFF. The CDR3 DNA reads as TGTGCCAGCAGTAGCGGGAGCTCCTACAATGAGCAGTTCTTC. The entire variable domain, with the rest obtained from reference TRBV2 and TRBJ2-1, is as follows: EPEVTQTPSHQVTQMGQEVILRCVPISNHLYFYWYRQILGQKVEFLVSFYNNEISEKSEIFDDQFSVERPDGSNFTLKIRSTKLEDSAMYFCASSSGSSYNEQFFGPGTRLTVL.

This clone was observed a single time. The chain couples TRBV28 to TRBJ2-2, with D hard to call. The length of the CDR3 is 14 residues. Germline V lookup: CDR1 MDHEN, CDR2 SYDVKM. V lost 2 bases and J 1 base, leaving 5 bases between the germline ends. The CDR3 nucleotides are TGTGCCAGCAGTTTAGTTTGGAACACCGGGGAGCTGTTTTTT. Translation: CASSLVWNTGELFF.

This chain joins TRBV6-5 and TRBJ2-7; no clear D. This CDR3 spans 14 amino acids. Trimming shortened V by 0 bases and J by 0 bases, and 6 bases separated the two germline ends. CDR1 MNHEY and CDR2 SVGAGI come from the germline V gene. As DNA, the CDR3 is TGTGCCAGCAGTTACTCCGACAACTCCTACGAGCAGTACTTC. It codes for CASSYSDNSYEQYF.

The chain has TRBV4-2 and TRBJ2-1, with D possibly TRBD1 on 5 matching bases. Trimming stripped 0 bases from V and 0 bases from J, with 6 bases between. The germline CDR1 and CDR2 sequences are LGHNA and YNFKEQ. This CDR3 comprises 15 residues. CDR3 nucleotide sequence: TGTGCCAGCAGCCAAGAGCAGGGCTCCTACAATGAGCAGTTCTTC. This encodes CASSQEQGSYNEQFF.

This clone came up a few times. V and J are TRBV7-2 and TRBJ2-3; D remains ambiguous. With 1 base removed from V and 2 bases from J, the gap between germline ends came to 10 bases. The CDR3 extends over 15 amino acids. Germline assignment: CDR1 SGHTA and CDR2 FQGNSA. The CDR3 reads CASSLVSRDTDTQYF. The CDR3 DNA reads TGTGCCAGCAGCTTAGTGTCCCGAGACACAGATACGCAGTATTTT. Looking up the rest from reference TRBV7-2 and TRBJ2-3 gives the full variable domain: GAGVSQSPSNKVTEKGKDVELRCDPISGHTALYWYRQSLGQGLEFLIYFQGNSAPDKSGLPSDRFSAERTGGSVSTLTIQRTQQEDSAVYLCASSLVSRDTDTQYFGPGTRLTVL.

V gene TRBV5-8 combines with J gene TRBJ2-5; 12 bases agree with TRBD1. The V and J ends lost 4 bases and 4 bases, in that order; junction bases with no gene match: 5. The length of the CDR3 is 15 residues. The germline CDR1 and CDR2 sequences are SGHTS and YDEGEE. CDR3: CASSIGTGGLETQYF. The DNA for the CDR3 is TGTGCCAGCAGCATCGGGACAGGGGGCCTAGAGACCCAGTACTTC.

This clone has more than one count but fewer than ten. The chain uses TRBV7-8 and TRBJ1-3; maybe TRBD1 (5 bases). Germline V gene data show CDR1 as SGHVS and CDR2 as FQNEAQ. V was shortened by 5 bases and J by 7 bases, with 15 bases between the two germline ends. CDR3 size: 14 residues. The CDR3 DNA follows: TGTGCCAGCAGCCCCTGGGACTTGTCCAACACCATATATTTT. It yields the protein CASSPWDLSNTIYF. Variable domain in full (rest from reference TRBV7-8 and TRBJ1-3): GAGVSQSPRYKVAKRGQDVALRCDPISGHVSLFWYQQALGQGPEFLTYFQNEAQLDKSGLPSDRFFAERPEGSVSTLKIQRTQQEDSAVYLCASSPWDLSNTIYFGEGSWLTVV.

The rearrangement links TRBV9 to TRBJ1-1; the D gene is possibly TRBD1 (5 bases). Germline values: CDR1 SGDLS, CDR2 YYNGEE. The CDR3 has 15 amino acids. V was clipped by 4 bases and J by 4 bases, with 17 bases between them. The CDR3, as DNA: TGTGCCAGCAGCTATTCCGGGTCCGGGGGCACTGAAGCTTTCTTT. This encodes CASSYSGSGGTEAFF.

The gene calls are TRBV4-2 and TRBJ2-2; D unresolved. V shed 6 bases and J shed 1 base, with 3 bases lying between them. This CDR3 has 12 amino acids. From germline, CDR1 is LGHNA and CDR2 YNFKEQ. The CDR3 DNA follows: TGTGCCAGCAGTTGGAACACCGGGGAGCTGTTTTTT. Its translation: CASSWNTGELFF.

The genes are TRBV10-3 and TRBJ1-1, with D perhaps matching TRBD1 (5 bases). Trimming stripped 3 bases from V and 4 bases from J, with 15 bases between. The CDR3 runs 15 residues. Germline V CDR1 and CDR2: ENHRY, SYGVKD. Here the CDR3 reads CAISDPGEGTTEAFF. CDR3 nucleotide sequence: TGTGCCATCAGTGACCCCGGCGAGGGGACCACTGAAGCTTTCTTT.